This note documents a single TCR beta chain sequence. As yet, its antigen is unknown. Time point: cycle 4 day 1 (C4D1), after more than five weeks of nivolumab. Each patient's relapse followed autologous stem cell transplantation, and brentuximab vedotin exposure varied. This entry belongs to a study of PD-1 blockade in classical Hodgkin lymphoma. Overall study context: With a 2-week interval, patients received intravenous nivolumab at 3 mg/kg. General study findings and limits: The CD4+ diversity rise by C4D1 was clearest in complete responders. In newly diagnosed patients, baseline TCR diversity was reportedly below that of healthy donors.

Assay used: immunoSEQ multiplex PCR; TCRdb lists only in-frame clones, some missing. The table records 80,000 to 100,000 clones, approximately 94% of them present only once. Sequenced here: peripheral blood mononuclear cells (PBMCs), sampled before the fourth cycle of nivolumab. The clonotype was recovered from a human donor with classical Hodgkin lymphoma.

CDR3 coding DNA: TGTGCCAGCCGGGACAGCCTGCGGGAAAAACTGTTTTTT. As protein: CASRDSLREKLFF. V gene TRBV28 combines with J gene TRBJ1-4; 7 nucleotides align to TRBD1. CDR1 is MDHEN and CDR2 is SYDVKM in the germline V gene. The CDR3 length is 13 residues. Losses at the gene ends were 8 bases for V and 8 bases for J; bases not matched to a gene: 8.